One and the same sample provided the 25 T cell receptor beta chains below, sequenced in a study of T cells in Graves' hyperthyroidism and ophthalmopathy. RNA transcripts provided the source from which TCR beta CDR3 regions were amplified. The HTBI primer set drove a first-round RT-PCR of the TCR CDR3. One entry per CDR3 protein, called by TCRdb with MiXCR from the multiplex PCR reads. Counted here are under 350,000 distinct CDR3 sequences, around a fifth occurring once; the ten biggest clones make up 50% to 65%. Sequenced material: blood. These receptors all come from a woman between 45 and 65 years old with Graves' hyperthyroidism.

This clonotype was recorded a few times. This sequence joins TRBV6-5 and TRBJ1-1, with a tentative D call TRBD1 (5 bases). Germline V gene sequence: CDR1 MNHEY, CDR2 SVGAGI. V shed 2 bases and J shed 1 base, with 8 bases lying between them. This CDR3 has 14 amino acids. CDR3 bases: TGTGCCAGCAGTTACAGGGGTTCGAACACTGAAGCTTTCTTT. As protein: CASSYRGSNTEAFF.

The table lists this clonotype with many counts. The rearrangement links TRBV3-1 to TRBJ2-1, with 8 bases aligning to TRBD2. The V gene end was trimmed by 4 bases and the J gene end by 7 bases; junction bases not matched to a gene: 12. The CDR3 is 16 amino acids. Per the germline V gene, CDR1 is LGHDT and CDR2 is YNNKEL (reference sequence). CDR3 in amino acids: CASSPPSNSGMNEQFF. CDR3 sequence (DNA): TGTGCCAGCAGCCCACCTTCGAATAGCGGGATGAATGAGCAGTTCTTC.

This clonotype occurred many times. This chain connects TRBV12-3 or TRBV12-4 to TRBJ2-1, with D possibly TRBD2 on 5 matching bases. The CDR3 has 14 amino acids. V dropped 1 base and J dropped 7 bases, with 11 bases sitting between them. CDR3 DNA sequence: TGTGCCAGCAGTTTAGGTGGGAGAGTTAATGAGCAGTTCTTC. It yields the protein CASSLGGRVNEQFF.

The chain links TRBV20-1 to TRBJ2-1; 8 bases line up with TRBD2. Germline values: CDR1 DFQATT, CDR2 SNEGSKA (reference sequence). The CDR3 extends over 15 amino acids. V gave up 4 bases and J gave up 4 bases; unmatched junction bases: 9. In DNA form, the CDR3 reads TGCAGTGCTACCCCGATTAGCGGGACTTACAATGAGCAGTTCTTC. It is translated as CSATPISGTYNEQFF.

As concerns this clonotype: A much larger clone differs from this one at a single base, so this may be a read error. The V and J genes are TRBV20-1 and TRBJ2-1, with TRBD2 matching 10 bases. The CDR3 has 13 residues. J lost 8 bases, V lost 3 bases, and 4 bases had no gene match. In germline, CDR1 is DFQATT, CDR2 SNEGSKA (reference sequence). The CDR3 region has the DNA TGCAGTGCTAGGCCTAGCGGGGGCCATGAGCAGTTCTTC. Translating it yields CSARPSGGHEQFF.

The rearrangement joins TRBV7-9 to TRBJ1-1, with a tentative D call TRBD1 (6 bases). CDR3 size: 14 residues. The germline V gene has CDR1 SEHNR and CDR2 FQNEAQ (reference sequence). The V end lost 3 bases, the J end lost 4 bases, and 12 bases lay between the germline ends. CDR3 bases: TGTGCCAGCAGCTTGGGAGGGGGATTCACTGAAGCTTTCTTT. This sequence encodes CASSLGGGFTEAFF.

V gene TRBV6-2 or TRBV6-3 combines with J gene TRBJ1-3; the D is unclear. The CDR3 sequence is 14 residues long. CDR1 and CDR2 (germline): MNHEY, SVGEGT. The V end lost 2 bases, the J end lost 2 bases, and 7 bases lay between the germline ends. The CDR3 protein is CASSYRRTGNTIYF. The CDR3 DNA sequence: TGTGCCAGCAGTTACAGGCGTACTGGAAACACCATATATTTT.

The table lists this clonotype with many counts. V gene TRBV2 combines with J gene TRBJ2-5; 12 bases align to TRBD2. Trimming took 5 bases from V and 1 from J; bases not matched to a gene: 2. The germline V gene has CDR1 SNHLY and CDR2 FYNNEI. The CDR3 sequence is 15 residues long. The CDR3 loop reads CASSRTSGAQETQYF. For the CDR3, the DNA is TGTGCCAGCAGTCGGACTAGCGGGGCCCAAGAGACCCAGTACTTC.

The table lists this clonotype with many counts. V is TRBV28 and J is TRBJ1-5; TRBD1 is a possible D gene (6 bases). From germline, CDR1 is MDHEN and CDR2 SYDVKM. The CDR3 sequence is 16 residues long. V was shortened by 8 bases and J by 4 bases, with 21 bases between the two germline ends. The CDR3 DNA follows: TGTGCCAGCGGTCGACTCACACAGGGAACGAATCAGCCCCAGCATTTT. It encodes CASGRLTQGTNQPQHF.

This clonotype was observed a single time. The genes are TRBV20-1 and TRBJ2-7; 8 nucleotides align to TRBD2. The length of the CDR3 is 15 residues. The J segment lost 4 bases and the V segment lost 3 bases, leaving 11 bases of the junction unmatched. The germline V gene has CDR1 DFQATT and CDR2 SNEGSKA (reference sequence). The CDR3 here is CSASHAGGSSYEQYF. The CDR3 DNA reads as TGCAGTGCTAGTCACGCGGGGGGATCTTCGTACGAGCAGTACTTC.

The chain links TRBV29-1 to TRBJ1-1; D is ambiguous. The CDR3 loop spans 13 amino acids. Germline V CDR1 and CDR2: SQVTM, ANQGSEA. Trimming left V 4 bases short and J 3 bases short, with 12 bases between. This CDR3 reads CSVGRLQDTEAFF. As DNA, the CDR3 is TGCAGCGTTGGGCGGCTTCAGGACACTGAAGCTTTCTTT. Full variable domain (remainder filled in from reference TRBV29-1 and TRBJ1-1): SAVISQKPSRDICQRGTSLTIQCQVDSQVTMMFWYRQQPGQSLTLIATANQGSEATYESGFVIDKFPISRPNLTFSTLTVSNMSPEDSSIYLCSVGRLQDTEAFFGQGTRLTVV.

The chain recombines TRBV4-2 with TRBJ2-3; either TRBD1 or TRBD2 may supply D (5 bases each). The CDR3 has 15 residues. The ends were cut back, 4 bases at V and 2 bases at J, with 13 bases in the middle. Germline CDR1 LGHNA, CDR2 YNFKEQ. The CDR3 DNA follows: TGTGCCAGCAGCCCCCGGGACGGGGACACAGATACGCAGTATTTT. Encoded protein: CASSPRDGDTDTQYF.

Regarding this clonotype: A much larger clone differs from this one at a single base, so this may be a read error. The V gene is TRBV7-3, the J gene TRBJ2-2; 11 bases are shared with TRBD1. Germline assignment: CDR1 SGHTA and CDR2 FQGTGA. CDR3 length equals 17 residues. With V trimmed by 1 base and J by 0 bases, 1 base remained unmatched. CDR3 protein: CASSLKGQGANTGELFF. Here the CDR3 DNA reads TGTGCCAGCAGCTTAAAGGGACAGGGGGCGAACACCGGGGAGCTGTTTTTT. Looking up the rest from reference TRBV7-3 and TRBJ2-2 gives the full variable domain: GAGVSQTPSNKVTEKGKYVELRCDPISGHTALYWYRQSLGQGPEFLIYFQGTGAADDSGLPNDRFFAVRPEGSVSTLKIQRTERGDSAVYLCASSLKGQGANTGELFFGEGSRLTVL.

Here the CDR3 reads CASSTMTGSYEQYF. In nucleotides, the CDR3 is TGTGCCAGCAGCACAATGACAGGGTCCTACGAGCAGTACTTC. This chain joins TRBV5-5 and TRBJ2-7; 7 bases are shared with TRBD1. V shed 4 bases and J 1 base; nucleotides not matched to a gene: 5. The CDR3 loop spans 14 amino acids. The V gene's germline CDR1 is SGHKS and CDR2 YYEKEE (reference sequence).

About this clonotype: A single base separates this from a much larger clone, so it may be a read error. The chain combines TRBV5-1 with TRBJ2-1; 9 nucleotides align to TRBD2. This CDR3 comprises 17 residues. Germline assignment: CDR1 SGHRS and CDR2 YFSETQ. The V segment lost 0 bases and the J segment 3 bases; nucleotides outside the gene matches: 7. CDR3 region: CASSLGSSGVGYNEQFF. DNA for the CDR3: TGCGCCAGCAGCTTGGGCTCTAGCGGGGTCGGCTACAATGAGCAGTTCTTC. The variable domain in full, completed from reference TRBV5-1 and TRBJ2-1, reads KAGVTQTPRYLIKTRGQQVTLSCSPISGHRSVSWYQQTPGQGLQFLFEYFSETQRNKGNFPGRFSGRQFSNSRSEMNVSTLELGDSALYLCASSLGSSGVGYNEQFFGPGTRLTVL.

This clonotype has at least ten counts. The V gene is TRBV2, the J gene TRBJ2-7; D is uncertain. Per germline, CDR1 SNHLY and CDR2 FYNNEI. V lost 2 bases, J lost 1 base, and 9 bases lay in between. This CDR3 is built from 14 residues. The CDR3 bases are TGTGCCAGCAGTGAACGATCCATTTCCTACGAGCAGTACTTC. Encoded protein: CASSERSISYEQYF.

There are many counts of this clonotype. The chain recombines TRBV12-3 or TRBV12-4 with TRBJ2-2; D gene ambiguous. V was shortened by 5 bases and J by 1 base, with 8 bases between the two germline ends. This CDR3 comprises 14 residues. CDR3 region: CASSPLRNTGELFF. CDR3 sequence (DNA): TGTGCCAGCAGTCCCTTGCGGAACACCGGGGAGCTGTTTTTT.

DNA of the CDR3: TGTGCCTGGAGTGTGGTGAACGAGCAGTACTTC. Translating it yields CAWSVVNEQYF. The V gene is TRBV30, the J gene TRBJ2-7; D not certain. The germline V gene encodes CDR1 GTSNPN and CDR2 SVGIG (reference sequence). The CDR3 covers 11 residues. V gave up 0 bases and J gave up 5 bases, with 5 bases separating them.

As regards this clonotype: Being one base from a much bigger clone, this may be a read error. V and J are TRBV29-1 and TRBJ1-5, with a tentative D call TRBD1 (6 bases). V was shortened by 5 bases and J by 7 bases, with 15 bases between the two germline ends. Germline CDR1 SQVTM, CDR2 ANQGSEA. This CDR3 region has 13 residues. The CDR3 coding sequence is TGCAGCGTTCGGGGGGCGCATGGACAGCCCCAGCATTTT. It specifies CSVRGAHGQPQHF.

CDR3 region: CSVEDREGFEQYF. The CDR3 DNA is TGCAGCGTTGAAGATCGAGAGGGCTTTGAGCAGTACTTC. This sequence joins TRBV29-1 and TRBJ2-7; tentative D call: TRBD2 (5 bases). This CDR3 is built from 13 residues. Germline-derived CDR1 and CDR2 are SQVTM and ANQGSEA. V lost 0 bases and J lost 7, with 13 bases in between.

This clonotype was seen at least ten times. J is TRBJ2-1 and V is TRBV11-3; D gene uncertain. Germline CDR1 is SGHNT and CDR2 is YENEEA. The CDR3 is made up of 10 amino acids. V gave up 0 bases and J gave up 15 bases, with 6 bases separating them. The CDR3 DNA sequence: TGTGCCAGCAGCTTAGATTGGGGGTTCTTC. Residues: CASSLDWGFF.

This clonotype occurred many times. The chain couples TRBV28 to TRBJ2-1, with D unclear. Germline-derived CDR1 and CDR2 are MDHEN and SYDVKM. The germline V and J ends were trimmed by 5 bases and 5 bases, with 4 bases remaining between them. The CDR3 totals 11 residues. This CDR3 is CASSPHNEQFF. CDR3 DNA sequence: TGTGCCAGCAGTCCCCACAATGAGCAGTTCTTC.

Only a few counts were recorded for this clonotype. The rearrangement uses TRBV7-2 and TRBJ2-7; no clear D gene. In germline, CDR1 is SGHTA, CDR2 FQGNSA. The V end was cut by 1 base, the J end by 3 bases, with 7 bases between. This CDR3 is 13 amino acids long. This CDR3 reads CASSLVTYYEQYF. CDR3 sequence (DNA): TGTGCCAGCAGCTTAGTTACCTACTACGAGCAGTACTTC.

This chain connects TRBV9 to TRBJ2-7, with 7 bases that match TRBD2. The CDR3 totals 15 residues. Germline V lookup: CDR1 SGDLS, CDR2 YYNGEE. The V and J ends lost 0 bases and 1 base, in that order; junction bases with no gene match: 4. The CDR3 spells CASSVGSSGSYEQYF. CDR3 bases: TGTGCCAGCAGCGTAGGTTCTAGCGGTTCCTACGAGCAGTACTTC.

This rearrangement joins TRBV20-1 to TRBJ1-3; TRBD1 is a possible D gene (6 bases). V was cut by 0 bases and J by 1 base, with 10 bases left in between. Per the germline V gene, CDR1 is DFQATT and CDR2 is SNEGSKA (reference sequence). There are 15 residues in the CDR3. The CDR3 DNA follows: TGCAGTGCTAGAGATCCCAGGGGATCTGGAAACACCATATATTTT. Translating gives CSARDPRGSGNTIYF.